This passage covers 30 T cell receptor beta chains from one sample sequenced in a study of Graves' ophthalmopathy and Graves' hyperthyroidism. Amplification of the TCR beta CDR3 regions used RNA transcripts (as template). First-round RT-PCR with HTBI primers preceded a second-round multiplex PCR. TCRdb re-analysed the multiplex PCR reads in MiXCR, keeping a single row per CDR3 protein. This sample has 900,000 to 1,200,000 distinct CDR3 sequences; roughly two fifths occur once, and the top ten carry more than 9.5%. Sequenced material: peripheral blood or thyroid tissue (not recorded which). These receptors were collected from an adult man with Graves' hyperthyroidism.

The rearrangement joins TRBV12-3 or TRBV12-4 to TRBJ1-2; tentatively, D is TRBD1 (5 bases). This CDR3 is built from 15 residues. The V end was cut by 10 bases, the J end by 0 bases, with 18 bases between. The CDR3 region has the DNA TGTGCCACACATAACCCGCGGACAACTAACTATGGCTACACCTTC. It is translated as CATHNPRTTNYGYTF.

The gene calls are TRBV29-1 and TRBJ2-2; 12 nucleotides align to TRBD2. Germline V gene data show CDR1 as SQVTM and CDR2 as ANQGSEA. V dropped 7 bases and J dropped 1; count of bases not matched to a gene: 13. The CDR3 is 18 residues long. The CDR3 is CSGQTSGGPIVNTGELFF. CDR3 bases: TGCAGCGGCCAGACTAGCGGGGGCCCTATTGTGAACACCGGGGAGCTGTTTTTT.

The chain has TRBV10-3 and TRBJ2-2, with a weak D call TRBD1 (5 bases). Germline CDR1 reads ENHRY; CDR2 reads SYGVKD. The CDR3 sequence is 13 residues long. Trimming pared 10 bases from V and 1 base from J, leaving 10 bases between. The CDR3 DNA reads TGTGCCAGCCCCACAGGGAACACCGGGGAGCTGTTTTTT. It is translated as CASPTGNTGELFF.

The V gene is TRBV10-3, the J gene TRBJ2-5; D remains unclear. The CDR3 length is 13 residues. The germline CDR1 and CDR2 sequences are ENHRY and SYGVKD. V was clipped by 2 bases and J by 4 bases, with 8 bases between them. The CDR3 nucleotides are TGTGCCATCAGTGAGCTTAGGACAGAGACCCAGTACTTC. Translation: CAISELRTETQYF.

This clonotype was counted many times. The chain recombines TRBV2 with TRBJ1-1; D call uncertain. Deletions cut 7 bases from V and 3 bases from J, with 9 bases between. This CDR3 spans 12 amino acids. The germline gives CDR1 SNHLY, CDR2 FYNNEI. The CDR3 loop is CASTKDDTEAFF. CDR3 nucleotides: TGTGCCAGCACCAAGGACGACACTGAAGCTTTCTTT.

There are many counts of this clonotype. The gene calls are TRBV7-2 and TRBJ2-7, with 7 bases lining up with TRBD1. The length of the CDR3 is 14 residues. V lost 4 bases and J lost 3; bases outside the gene matches: 6. Germline V gene data show CDR1 as SGHTA and CDR2 as FQGNSA. CDR3 protein: CASSSPGQFYEQYF. CDR3 DNA sequence: TGTGCCAGCAGCTCCCCGGGACAGTTCTACGAGCAGTACTTC.

This clonotype has just a few counts. The chain has TRBV10-3 and TRBJ2-6; TRBD1 matches 10 bases. With V trimmed by 10 bases and J by 3 bases, 12 bases remained unmatched. Germline V gene sequence: CDR1 ENHRY, CDR2 SYGVKD. This CDR3 contains 17 residues. CDR3 loop: CASSRGQGVGGANVLTF. CDR3 coding DNA: TGTGCCAGCAGCCGCGGACAGGGGGTTGGTGGGGCCAACGTCCTGACTTTC.

Many counts were recorded for this clonotype. The chain uses TRBV29-1 and TRBJ2-7, with D perhaps TRBD1 (6 bases). The germline V gene has CDR1 SQVTM and CDR2 ANQGSEA. The CDR3 extends over 13 amino acids. V shed 2 bases and J shed 5 bases, with 13 bases lying between them. CDR3 nucleotides: TGCAGCGTTGAATACAGGGCTGGGGACGAGCAGTACTTC. Residues: CSVEYRAGDEQYF.

This clonotype has just a few counts. The V call is TRBV11-2, the J call TRBJ2-7; tentatively, D is TRBD2 (6 bases). The tail of the sequence fits TRBJ2-5 better, so the J call may be wrong. This CDR3 is 16 amino acids long. The V gene's germline CDR1 is SGHAT and CDR2 FQNNGV. For the CDR3, the DNA is TGTGCCAGCAGCTTCCCTCGGGGAGGCACCGATAAGACCCAGTACTTC. Translating it yields CASSFPRGGTDKTQYF.

The gene calls are TRBV7-8 and TRBJ2-7; a possible D gene is TRBD2 (7 bases). Trimming shortened V by 1 base and J by 3 bases, and 19 bases separated the two germline ends. The germline CDR1 and CDR2 sequences are SGHVS and FQNEAQ. The CDR3 is made up of 17 amino acids. The CDR3 DNA follows: TGTGCCAGCAGCTTAGGAGGGGGGGACTCCGAAGACTACGAGCAGTACTTC. It codes for CASSLGGGDSEDYEQYF.

A remark on this clonotype: A much larger clone lies one base from this, so it may be a read error. The chain carries TRBV19 and TRBJ2-7; D not resolved. Between the trimmed V and J ends, which lost 1 base and 5 bases, there was a span of 12 bases. This CDR3 comprises 14 residues. Looked up from germline, CDR1 is LNHDA and CDR2 is SQIVND (reference sequence). The CDR3 coding sequence is TGTGCCAGTAGTATAGCAGGAAGAAGGGACGAGCAGTACTTC. Its translation: CASSIAGRRDEQYF.

This clonotype was counted many times. The CDR3 loop reads CASSLLDSLGQPQHF. The CDR3 coding sequence is TGTGCCAGTAGTCTCCTTGACTCGCTGGGACAGCCCCAGCATTTT. The chain uses TRBV19 and TRBJ1-5; D ambiguous. This CDR3 is built from 15 residues. V lost 5 bases and J 7 bases, leaving 18 bases between the germline ends. CDR1 is LNHDA and CDR2 is SQIVND in the germline V gene (reference sequence).

There are many counts of this clonotype. The V call is TRBV12-3 or TRBV12-4, the J call TRBJ2-7; 7 bases line up with TRBD1. The CDR3 covers 15 residues. V lost 2 bases, J lost 2 bases, and 6 bases stayed unmatched. The CDR3 bases are TGTGCCAGCAGTTTATCAAGGGGGCTCCCCTACGAGCAGTACTTC. Translating gives CASSLSRGLPYEQYF.

At least ten counts were recorded for this clonotype. This sequence joins TRBV2 and TRBJ2-7, with D unclear. The V and J ends lost 4 bases and 4 bases respectively, with 11 bases between them. The CDR3 runs 13 residues. Germline lookup yields CDR1 SNHLY and CDR2 FYNNEI. The CDR3 here is CASSVGRDYEQYF. CDR3 DNA sequence: TGTGCCAGCAGTGTAGGAAGAGATTACGAGCAGTACTTC. Together with reference TRBV2 and TRBJ2-7, the CDR3 gives the full variable domain: EPEVTQTPSHQVTQMGQEVILRCVPISNHLYFYWYRQILGQKVEFLVSFYNNEISEKSEIFDDQFSVERPDGSNFTLKIRSTKLEDSAMYFCASSVGRDYEQYFGPGTRLTVT.

This sequence joins TRBV19 and TRBJ2-6, with 7 nucleotides matching TRBD1. V lost 6 bases and J lost 0; bases outside the gene matches: 14. The CDR3 loop spans 19 amino acids. Germline V gives CDR1 LNHDA, CDR2 SQIVND (reference sequence). CDR3 coding DNA: TGTGCCAGTAGAAATACACAGGGACAGAGGGGCTCTGGGGCCAACGTCCTGACTTTC. Its protein is CASRNTQGQRGSGANVLTF.

In its sample, this clonotype was seen many times. V usage is TRBV9 and J usage is TRBJ1-2; tentative D call: TRBD1 (5 bases). Trimming pared 0 bases from V and 5 bases from J, leaving 8 bases between. The CDR3 runs 13 residues. CDR1 and CDR2 from the germline V gene are SGDLS and YYNGEE. CDR3 in DNA: TGTGCCAGCAGCGTAGAGGGGATATATGGCTACACCTTC. Translating gives CASSVEGIYGYTF.

This clonotype showed up many times. The genes are TRBV5-1 and TRBJ1-1; D call uncertain. The germline V and J ends were trimmed by 4 bases and 1 base, with 11 bases remaining between them. Germline V lookup: CDR1 SGHRS, CDR2 YFSETQ. There are 14 residues in the CDR3. The CDR3 spells CASSTYRANTEAFF. CDR3 sequence (DNA): TGCGCCAGCAGCACTTACCGGGCGAACACTGAAGCTTTCTTT.

This clonotype was observed a handful of times. This chain uses TRBV5-6 with TRBJ2-7, with 9 bases lining up with TRBD2. Germline lookup yields CDR1 SGHDT and CDR2 YYEEEE. The V gene end was trimmed by 3 bases and the J gene end by 2 bases; junction bases not matched to a gene: 6. The CDR3 runs 15 residues. This chain's CDR3 is CASSSGLATPYEQYF. CDR3 nucleotides: TGTGCCAGCAGCTCGGGACTAGCAACCCCCTACGAGCAGTACTTC.

The V call is TRBV7-2, the J call TRBJ2-7; D ambiguous. The germline gives CDR1 SGHTA, CDR2 FQGNSA. V gave up 1 base and J gave up 0 bases, with 10 bases separating them. CDR3 length equals 15 residues. The CDR3 DNA sequence: TGTGCCAGCAGCTTAGAGCCTCTTCCCTCCTACGAGCAGTACTTC. Its protein product is CASSLEPLPSYEQYF.

This clonotype has only a few counts. In nucleotides, the CDR3 is TGCAGTGCCGGGACGGAATTTTCCTACGAGCAGTACTTC. This gives the protein CSAGTEFSYEQYF. The V gene is TRBV20-1, the J gene TRBJ2-7; perhaps D is TRBD1 or TRBD2 (5 bases each). The CDR3 has 13 amino acids. Germline V lookup: CDR1 DFQATT, CDR2 SNEGSKA (reference sequence). The V and J ends lost 6 bases and 1 base respectively, with 13 bases between them.

The chain has TRBV19 and TRBJ2-2; D uncertain. Germline V gene lookup returns CDR1 LNHDA and CDR2 SQIVND (reference sequence). With 6 bases removed from V and 8 bases from J, the gap between germline ends came to 16 bases. CDR3 size: 14 residues. CDR3 coding DNA: TGTGCCAGTAGGTCTCGAGGCAGCGTGGGGGAGCTGTTTTTT. As protein: CASRSRGSVGELFF.

V gene TRBV7-3 combines with J gene TRBJ1-6; 9 positions agree with TRBD1. Per the germline V gene, CDR1 is SGHTA and CDR2 is FQGTGA. Losses at the gene ends were 2 bases for V and 1 base for J; bases not matched to a gene: 12. CDR3 length equals 20 residues. CDR3 in DNA: TGTGCCAGCAGCTTAGTTGCCGGGACAGGGAAGGGGTCCTATAATTCACCCCTCCACTTT. Encoded protein: CASSLVAGTGKGSYNSPLHF.

Many counts were recorded for this clonotype. The chain uses TRBV29-1 and TRBJ2-5; possible D gene TRBD2, 5 bases. CDR3 length: 12 residues. V lost 1 base and J 5 bases, leaving 8 bases between the germline ends. CDR1 SQVTM and CDR2 ANQGSEA come from the germline V gene. The CDR3 protein is CSVEGGLETQYF. CDR3 in DNA: TGCAGCGTTGAAGGAGGGTTGGAGACCCAGTACTTC.

This clonotype was counted many times. The V and J genes are TRBV11-2 and TRBJ1-1; D gene uncertain. Germline CDR1 is SGHAT and CDR2 is FQNNGV. The CDR3 consists of 15 residues. V was pared by 1 base and J by 0 bases, with 9 bases between. The CDR3 reads CASSLGSSMNTEAFF. The CDR3, as DNA: TGTGCCAGCAGCTTAGGTAGCAGTATGAACACTGAAGCTTTCTTT.

The chain employs TRBV25-1 and TRBJ2-5, with D unclear. This CDR3 contains 16 residues. Germline V gene lookup returns CDR1 MGHDK and CDR2 SYGVNS. V was trimmed by 8 bases and J by 4 bases, leaving 23 bases between them. The CDR3 region has the DNA TGTGCCAGCGGAATTCCCGCTAGTCTAACGGGAGAGACCCAGTACTTC. It yields the protein CASGIPASLTGETQYF.

The chain combines TRBV7-9 with TRBJ2-7; the D gene is possibly TRBD1 (5 bases). V lost 4 bases to trimming and J lost 4 bases, with 29 bases between them. The CDR3 consists of 19 residues. Germline loops: CDR1 SEHNR, CDR2 FQNEAQ (reference sequence). In nucleotides, the CDR3 is TGTGCCAGCAGCTCTTCGGCTGAAGGTCGAGAAAGGGGCAATTACGAGCAGTACTTC. This gives the protein CASSSSAEGRERGNYEQYF.

Worth noting for this clonotype: A much more abundant neighbour one base away suggests this may be a read error. The chain joins TRBV10-3 to TRBJ1-5; a weak D match, TRBD1 (6 bases). Germline-derived CDR1 and CDR2 are ENHRY and SYGVKD. This CDR3 spans 15 amino acids. This CDR3 reads CAIGERGGSNQPQHF. Here the CDR3 DNA reads TGTGCCATCGGTGAGCGAGGGGGGAGCAATCAGCCCCAGCATTTT.

The J gene is TRBJ2-5, the V gene TRBV10-3; 11 bases map to TRBD2. V lost 6 bases to trimming and J lost 2 bases; unmatched junction nucleotides: 2. Per the germline V gene, CDR1 is ENHRY and CDR2 is SYGVKD. The CDR3 loop spans 14 amino acids. This chain's CDR3 is CAIRGTSGQETQYF. The CDR3 DNA is TGTGCCATCAGAGGGACTAGCGGACAAGAGACCCAGTACTTC.

This clonotype showed up many times. This chain joins TRBV7-9 and TRBJ2-5; the D gene is possibly TRBD1 (5 bases). Trimming stripped 3 bases from V and 5 bases from J, with 13 bases between. CDR1 is SEHNR and CDR2 is FQNEAQ in the germline V gene (reference sequence). The CDR3 has 14 residues. The CDR3 bases are TGTGCCAGCAGCTTTCTTGGGGCATTGGAGACCCAGTACTTC. Amino acids: CASSFLGALETQYF.

This clonotype was counted ten times or more. The CDR3 DNA reads as TGTGCCAGCAGCTTAGCTCATTTCACCGGGGAGCTGTTTTTT. It encodes CASSLAHFTGELFF. The V call is TRBV7-8, the J call TRBJ2-2; D gene ambiguous. CDR1 SGHVS and CDR2 FQNEAQ come from the germline V gene. Trimming pared 0 bases from V and 4 bases from J, leaving 6 bases between. The CDR3 loop spans 14 amino acids.